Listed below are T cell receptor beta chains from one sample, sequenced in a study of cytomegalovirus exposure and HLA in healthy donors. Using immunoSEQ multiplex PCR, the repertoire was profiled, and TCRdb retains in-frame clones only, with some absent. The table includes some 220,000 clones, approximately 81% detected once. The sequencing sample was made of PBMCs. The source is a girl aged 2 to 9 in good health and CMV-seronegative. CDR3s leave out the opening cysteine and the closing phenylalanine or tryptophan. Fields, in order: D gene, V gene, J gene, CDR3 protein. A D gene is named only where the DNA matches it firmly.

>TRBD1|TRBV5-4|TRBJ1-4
ASSWGPTTGGNEKLF
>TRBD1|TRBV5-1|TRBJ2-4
ASSLQGAGGNIQY
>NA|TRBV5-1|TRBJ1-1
ASSLRTALNTEAF
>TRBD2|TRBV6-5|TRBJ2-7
ATRDLLGLDYEQY
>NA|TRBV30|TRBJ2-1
AWSLPGTLGNEQF
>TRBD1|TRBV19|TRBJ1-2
ASSIGRDRPMT
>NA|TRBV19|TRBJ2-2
ASSIIHRAGELF
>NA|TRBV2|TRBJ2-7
ASSEQGLIYEQY
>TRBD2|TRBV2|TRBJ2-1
ASKARGKRGSGSSGGNEQF
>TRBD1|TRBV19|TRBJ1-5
ASSPLRSGQFSNQPQH
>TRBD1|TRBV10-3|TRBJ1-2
AISETGRGYT
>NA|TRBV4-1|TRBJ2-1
ASSQLGTGHNNEQF
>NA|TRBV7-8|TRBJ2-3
ASSLVRRTDTQY
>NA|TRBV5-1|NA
ASSPPSGGITYEQY
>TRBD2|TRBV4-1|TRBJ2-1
ASSQDPGLAGVAIYNEQF
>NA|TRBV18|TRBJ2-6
ASSPQGGYSSGANVLT
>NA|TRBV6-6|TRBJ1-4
ASRDQTGLGEKLF
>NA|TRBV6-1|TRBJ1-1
ASSEHRPAGNTEAF
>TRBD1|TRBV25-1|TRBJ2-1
ASSAGTDYNEQF
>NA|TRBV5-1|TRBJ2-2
ASSSKQGGVGTGELF
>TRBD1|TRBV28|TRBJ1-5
ASSFAPPFRDRVDQPQH
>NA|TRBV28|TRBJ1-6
ASSLGGYKNSPLH
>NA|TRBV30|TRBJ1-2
AWSAQQNGYT
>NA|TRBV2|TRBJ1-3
ASSGRSGTGNTIY
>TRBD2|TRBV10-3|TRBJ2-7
AISLTTSGSLRSYEQY
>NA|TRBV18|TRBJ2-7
ASSPGGGDVEQY
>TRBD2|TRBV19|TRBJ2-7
ASSISGVLYEQY
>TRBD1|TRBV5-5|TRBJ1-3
ASSLDPGGSGNTIY
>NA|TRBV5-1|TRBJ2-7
ASSYTGFHEQY
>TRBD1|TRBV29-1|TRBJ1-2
SGYGTGGGDYGYT
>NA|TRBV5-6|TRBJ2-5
ASSFIERQTQY
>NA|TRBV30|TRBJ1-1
AWSPVNTEAF
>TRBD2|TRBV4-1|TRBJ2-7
ASSQAGTSSYEQY
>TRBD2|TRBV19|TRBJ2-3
ASSTSSGSSDTQY
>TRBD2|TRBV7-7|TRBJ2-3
ASSFRLASDTQY
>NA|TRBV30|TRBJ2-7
AWSVEAGYQY
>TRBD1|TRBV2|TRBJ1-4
ASSRTGPEKLF
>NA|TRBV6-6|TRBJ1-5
ASSYLATGQPQH
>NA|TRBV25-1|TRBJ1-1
ASSEGGGNTEAF
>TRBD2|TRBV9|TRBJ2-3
ASSVSGRDTDTQY
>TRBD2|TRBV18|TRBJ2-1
ASSLGLAGAGNEQF
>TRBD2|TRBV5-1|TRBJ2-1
ASSLVGLAGGPGYNEQF
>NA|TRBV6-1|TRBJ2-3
ASGKTVVPDTQY
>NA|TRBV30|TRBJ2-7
ASSGVLSYEQY
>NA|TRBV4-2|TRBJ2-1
ASSQDRSSYNEQF
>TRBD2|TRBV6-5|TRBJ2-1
ASSATGGFYNEQF
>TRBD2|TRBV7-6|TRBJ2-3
AISRGGSDTQY